The 32 T cell receptor beta chains in this list originate from one sample, sequenced in a study of molecular identifiers for immune sequencing clone quantification. From the PCR reads, TCRdb called clonotypes with MiXCR, one entry per CDR3 protein. This sample has hundreds of thousands of distinct CDR3 sequences; roughly 24% occur once, and the top ten carry roughly 0.7%. What was sequenced was naive CD8+ T cells from blood, with Jurkat cell RNA spiked in. Documented subset: FACS-sorted CD8+CD4-CCR7+CD45RA+ naive T cells. These receptors all stem from a human donor in good health. Some libraries in this study had Jurkat cell RNA spiked in.

Details on this clonotype: This could be a read error, since a much larger clone is one nucleotide away. The chain combines TRBV27 with TRBJ2-3; maybe TRBD2 (5 bases). The CDR3 runs to 12 residues. CDR1 is MNHEY, CDR2 SMNVEV, per germline (reference sequence). DNA for the CDR3: TGTGCCACCTTACAAACTAGTCTGGCGCAGTGTTTT. This translates into CATLQTSLAQCF.

The rearrangement links TRBV7-6 to TRBJ1-6, with D hard to call. The CDR3 length is 15 residues. Germline CDR1 reads SGHVS; CDR2 reads FNYEAQ. The germline V and J ends were trimmed by 1 base and 11 bases, with 15 bases remaining between them. The CDR3 region has the DNA TGTGCCAGCAGCTTAGGAGGACCGGGGAGTCCACCCCTCCACTTT. This gives the protein CASSLGGPGSPPLHF.

The genes are TRBV20-1 and TRBJ2-2; 8 bases match TRBD1. This CDR3 has 15 amino acids. Germline CDR1 reads DFQATT; CDR2 reads SNEGSKA (reference sequence). With V trimmed by 4 bases and J by 1 base, 5 bases remained unmatched. The CDR3 here is CSANKGQENTGELFF. CDR3 bases: TGCAGTGCTAATAAGGGACAGGAGAACACCGGGGAGCTGTTTTTT.

This clonotype was seen just once. The chain is built from TRBV7-9 and TRBJ2-2; D may be TRBD2 (6 bases). Trimming shortened V by 4 bases and J by 0 bases, and 15 bases separated the two germline ends. Germline CDR1 is SEHNR and CDR2 is FQNEAQ (reference sequence). The CDR3 runs 17 residues. The CDR3 loop is CASSSSQRATNTGELFF. The CDR3 bases are TGTGCCAGCAGCTCGTCTCAGCGGGCCACGAACACCGGGGAGCTGTTTTTT. The full variable domain, rest sourced from reference TRBV7-9 and TRBJ2-2, is DTGVSQNPRHKITKRGQNVTFRCDPISEHNRLYWYRQTLGQGPEFLTYFQNEAQLEKSRLLSDRFSAERPKGSFSTLEIQRTEQGDSAMYLCASSSSQRATNTGELFFGEGSRLTVL.

The chain joins TRBV5-3 to TRBJ2-7; D call uncertain. TRBV5-3 is reported as an ORF; its role is uncertain. CDR3 length: 13 residues. CDR3 loop: CVSSLASSYEQYF. The CDR3 nucleotides are TGTGTCAGCAGCTTGGCCAGCTCCTACGAGCAGTACTTC.

In its sample, this clonotype was seen many times. The rearrangement links TRBV4-1 to TRBJ1-5, with 7 bases aligning to TRBD1. CDR1 and CDR2 from the germline V gene are MGHRA and YSYEKL. Trimming removed 3 bases from V and 3 bases from J; junction bases left unmatched: 5. CDR3 length: 15 amino acids. The CDR3 here is CASSHGQDDNQPQHF. The DNA for the CDR3 is TGCGCCAGCAGCCACGGACAGGACGACAATCAGCCCCAGCATTTT.

Only a few counts were recorded for this clonotype. J is TRBJ1-1 and V is TRBV12-3 or TRBV12-4, with D perhaps matching TRBD1 (5 bases). V lost 3 bases and J lost 5, with 13 bases in between. There are 14 residues in the CDR3. This chain's CDR3 is CASSLARDGTEAFF. CDR3 bases: TGTGCCAGCAGTTTGGCCAGGGATGGAACTGAAGCTTTCTTT.

This clonotype was seen a handful of times. The V gene is TRBV19, the J gene TRBJ2-2; D uncertain. V gave up 7 bases and J gave up 0 bases, with 6 bases separating them. The CDR3 length is 13 residues. Germline loops: CDR1 LNHDA, CDR2 SQIVND (reference sequence). The CDR3 DNA reads as TGTGCCAGTACTGGGCCGAACACCGGGGAGCTGTTTTTT. Protein product: CASTGPNTGELFF. Together with reference TRBV19 and TRBJ2-2, the CDR3 gives the full variable domain: DGGITQSPKYLFRKEGQNVTLSCEQNLNHDAMYWYRQDPGQGLRLIYYSQIVNDFQKGDIAEGYSVSREKKESFPLTVTSAQKNPTAFYLCASTGPNTGELFFGEGSRLTVL.

Many counts were recorded for this clonotype. The rearrangement uses TRBV20-1 and TRBJ2-7; D is uncertain. The germline CDR1 and CDR2 sequences are DFQATT and SNEGSKA (reference sequence). The V gene lost 0 bases and the J gene lost 0 bases, with 9 bases spanning the gap. The CDR3 is 14 amino acids. The CDR3 spells CSAREVLHSYEQYF. CDR3 nucleotides: TGCAGTGCTAGAGAGGTCCTTCACTCCTACGAGCAGTACTTC.

The rearrangement links TRBV12-3 or TRBV12-4 to TRBJ2-3; 8 bases are a match to TRBD2. The ends lost 1 base at V and 7 bases at J; junction bases unmatched: 13. The length of the CDR3 is 17 residues. The CDR3 coding sequence is TGTGCCAGCAGTTTAGGCCCCCCCAGCGGGAGCGCGAATACGCAGTATTTT. Translating it yields CASSLGPPSGSANTQYF.

In regard to this clonotype: A much more abundant neighbour one base away suggests this may be a read error. The chain couples TRBV5-1 to TRBJ1-4; no clear D gene. This CDR3 has 14 residues. V was trimmed by 2 bases and J by 6 bases, leaving 11 bases between them. The germline V gene encodes CDR1 SGHRS and CDR2 YFSETQ. The CDR3 loop is CASSLPLMDEKLFF. The CDR3 DNA sequence: TGCGCCAGCAGCTTACCGTTGATGGATGAAAAACTGTTTTTT.

V and J are TRBV4-3 and TRBJ1-2, with TRBD1 as a possible D gene (5 bases). Germline V lookup: CDR1 LGHNA, CDR2 YSLEER. The CDR3 has 15 amino acids. V was shortened by 1 base and J by 4 bases, with 13 bases between the two germline ends. The CDR3 here is CASSQGLRGPYGYTF. Here the CDR3 DNA reads TGCGCCAGCAGCCAAGGGTTAAGGGGCCCCTATGGCTACACCTTC.

Concerning this clonotype: In this CDR3 the conserved last residue, phenylalanine or tryptophan, is missing, so a read error is likely. The CDR3 coding sequence is TGCAGTGCTAGGATTACTAGCGGGCCAAGCTCCTACAATGAGCAGTTCTCC. Its protein product is CSARITSGPSSYNEQFS. V and J are TRBV20-1 and TRBJ2-1; the match to TRBD2 covers 9 bases. Germline assignment: CDR1 DFQATT and CDR2 SNEGSKA (reference sequence). V trimming: 3 bases; J trimming: 0 bases; junction bases outside the gene matches: 9. The CDR3 is made up of 17 amino acids.

This clonotype came up many times. This sequence joins TRBV7-9 and TRBJ2-7, with D perhaps matching TRBD1 or TRBD2 (5 bases each). V lost 7 bases and J lost 5, with 18 bases in between. The germline V gene encodes CDR1 SEHNR and CDR2 FQNEAQ (reference sequence). The CDR3 is made up of 14 amino acids. For the CDR3, the DNA is TGTGCCAGCATTGGGACCGCCATAGGGAACGAGCAGTACTTC. Residues: CASIGTAIGNEQYF.

This clonotype was detected a few times. The rearrangement links TRBV3-2 to TRBJ1-1; the DNA was not compared with TRBD1, the D call given in the table. TRBV3-2 is marked as a pseudogene. This CDR3 is built from 17 residues. CDR3 nucleotides: TGTGCCAGCAGCCCCCGGTGGCCTAGATGGATGAACACTGAAGCTTTCTTT. This gives the protein CASSPRWPRWMNTEAFF.

The chain couples TRBV12-3 or TRBV12-4 to TRBJ1-1, with D perhaps TRBD1 (5 bases). The CDR3 spans 14 residues. V dropped 6 bases and J dropped 5 bases, with 16 bases sitting between them. The CDR3 DNA follows: TGTGCCAGCAGCCCGCCGGGACCACCAACTGAAGCTTTCTTT. Its protein product is CASSPPGPPTEAFF.

V usage is TRBV28 and J usage is TRBJ1-6; D ambiguous. The germline V gene has CDR1 MDHEN and CDR2 SYDVKM. This CDR3 has 15 amino acids. V lost 7 bases, J lost 8 bases, and 18 bases lay in between. DNA for the CDR3: TGTGCCAGCACCATTTCTAGGTCTCCGTATTCACCCCTCCACTTT. As protein: CASTISRSPYSPLHF.

The chain is built from TRBV27 and TRBJ2-6; weak D call: TRBD1 (6 bases). This CDR3 has 16 residues. The V and J ends lost 8 bases and 0 bases respectively, with 14 bases between them. Germline lookup yields CDR1 MNHEY and CDR2 SMNVEV (reference sequence). CDR3 region: CASQSRGSSGANVLTF. For the CDR3, the DNA is TGTGCCAGCCAATCAAGGGGGAGCTCTGGGGCCAACGTCCTGACTTTC. The full variable domain, in which reference TRBV27 and TRBJ2-6 provide the parts outside the CDR3, is EAQVTQNPRYLITVTGKKLTVTCSQNMNHEYMSWYRQDPGLGLRQIYYSMNVEVTDKGDVPEGYKVSRKEKRNFPLILESPSPNQTSLYFCASQSRGSSGANVLTFGAGSRLTVL.

V gene TRBV6-6 combines with J gene TRBJ1-2; TRBD1 agrees at 7 bases. The V gene end was trimmed by 2 bases and the J gene end by 5 bases; junction bases not matched to a gene: 8. The CDR3 runs to 15 residues. Germline V gene lookup returns CDR1 MNHNY and CDR2 SVGAGI (reference sequence). CDR3 coding DNA: TGTGCCAGCAGTTACGGCGTAGGGGGCATGTATGGCTACACCTTC. It specifies CASSYGVGGMYGYTF.

The genes are TRBV27 and TRBJ2-2; possible D gene TRBD1, 6 bases. Germline CDR1 MNHEY, CDR2 SMNVEV (reference sequence). Trimming took off 8 bases at V and 0 bases at J, with 16 bases between the two ends. The CDR3 contains 16 residues. As DNA, the CDR3 is TGTGCCAGCCCTACCGCCGGGACAACGAACACCGGGGAGCTGTTTTTT. Translating gives CASPTAGTTNTGELFF.

As for this clonotype: A junction end diverges from the germline sequence, so it may reflect a read error. This sequence joins TRBV4-2 and TRBJ2-7, with 9 bases lining up with TRBD2. CDR1 and CDR2 (germline): LGHNA, YNFKEQ. CDR3 size: 16 residues. The CDR3 nucleotides read TGTGCCAGCAGCCAAGATTTGGCGGGAGGGATCTACGAGCAGCACTTC. This translates into CASSQDLAGGIYEQHF.

The chain uses TRBV9 and TRBJ1-1; 7 bases map to TRBD1. This CDR3 comprises 16 residues. Germline CDR1 SGDLS, CDR2 YYNGEE. With 0 bases clipped from V and 0 bases from J, the junction kept 5 bases outside the gene matches. The DNA of the CDR3 is TGTGCCAGCAGCGTAGAGGCAGGGGGACTGAACACTGAAGCTTTCTTT. It yields the protein CASSVEAGGLNTEAFF.

This clonotype turned up a few times. The V and J genes are TRBV27 and TRBJ2-7; D is possibly TRBD1 or TRBD2 (5 bases each). Between the trimmed V and J ends, which lost 1 base and 5 bases, there was a span of 12 bases. This CDR3 is built from 14 residues. Germline V CDR1 and CDR2: MNHEY, SMNVEV (reference sequence). The CDR3 loop reads CASSLLGDFHEQYF. In nucleotides, the CDR3 is TGTGCCAGCAGTTTATTGGGGGATTTCCACGAGCAGTACTTC.

As regards this clonotype: One junction end disagrees with the germline gene, perhaps due to a read error. The chain joins TRBV28 to TRBJ1-1; TRBD1 matches at 7 bases. The germline V gene has CDR1 MDHEN and CDR2 SYDVKM. This CDR3 contains 15 residues. Written as DNA, the CDR3 is TGTGCCCGCAGCCTCATCAGGGGGTCGAACCCTGAAGCTTTCTTT. Protein: CARSLIRGSNPEAFF. Based on the CDR3 plus reference TRBV28 and TRBJ1-1, the full variable domain is DVKVTQSSRYLVKRTGEKVFLECVQDMDHENMFWYRQDPGLGLRLIYFSYDVKMKEKGDIPEGYSVSREKKERFSLILESASTNQTSMYLCARSLIRGSNPEAFFGQGTRLTVV.

On this clonotype: The junction departs from the called germline gene at one end, perhaps through a read error. This chain joins TRBV20-1 and TRBJ2-3, with 12 nucleotides matching TRBD2. The CDR3 contains 15 residues. Germline CDR1 DFQATT, CDR2 SNEGSKA (reference sequence). CDR3 coding DNA: TGCAGTGCTAGAACTAGCGGGAGGAACACAGATACGCAGAATTTT. It codes for CSARTSGRNTDTQNF.

A few counts support this clonotype. The chain recombines TRBV7-9 with TRBJ2-1, with 12 positions matching TRBD1. V gave up 5 bases and J gave up 2 bases; unmatched junction bases: 4. CDR1 and CDR2 from the germline V gene are SEHNR and FQNEAQ (reference sequence). The CDR3 consists of 16 residues. CDR3 region: CASSPGDRGPYNEQFF. DNA of the CDR3: TGTGCCAGCAGCCCAGGGGACAGGGGGCCCTACAATGAGCAGTTCTTC.

With respect to this clonotype: The CDR3 end shows no conserved phenylalanine or tryptophan, and so a read error is likely. The V and J genes are TRBV7-9 and TRBJ2-1, with 9 bases that match TRBD2. Trimming took 2 bases from V and 8 from J; bases not matched to a gene: 13. The CDR3 loop spans 17 amino acids. CDR1 and CDR2 from the germline V gene are SEHNR and FQNEAQ (reference sequence). The CDR3 region has the DNA TGTGCCAGCAGCTTAAGGGGTCGTACGGGACTAGCCGATGAGCAGTTCTCC. Translating gives CASSLRGRTGLADEQFS.

The chain combines TRBV14 with TRBJ2-7, with D unclear. The CDR3 loop spans 12 amino acids. The ends were cut back, 5 bases at V and 2 bases at J, with 7 bases in the middle. Per germline, CDR1 SGHDN and CDR2 FVKESK. In DNA form, the CDR3 reads TGTGCCAGCAGCACCTTTACCTACGAGCAGTACTTC. It translates to CASSTFTYEQYF.

This clonotype was counted a few times. The V call is TRBV7-2, the J call TRBJ2-7; tentative D call: TRBD2 (6 bases). Germline assignment: CDR1 SGHTA and CDR2 FQGNSA. There are 17 residues in the CDR3. The V end was cut by 0 bases, the J end by 0 bases, with 15 bases between. The CDR3 spells CASSLARGTRHSYEQYF. In nucleotides, the CDR3 is TGTGCCAGCAGCTTAGCGCGCGGGACCCGCCACTCCTACGAGCAGTACTTC.

This clonotype has more than one count but fewer than ten. The J gene is TRBJ2-2, the V gene TRBV6-2 or TRBV6-3, with no clear D. Germline CDR1 reads MNHEY; CDR2 reads SVGEGT. Trimming took 2 bases from V and 0 from J, leaving 7 bases between them. The CDR3 covers 15 residues. CDR3 in amino acids: CASSYIVANTGELFF. CDR3 DNA sequence: TGTGCCAGCAGTTACATTGTAGCGAACACCGGGGAGCTGTTTTTT.

As regards this clonotype: A much larger clone lies a single base off, so this may be a read error. The chain has TRBV7-9 and TRBJ2-3; D perhaps matches TRBD1 (6 bases). CDR1 and CDR2 (germline): SEHNR, FQNEAQ (reference sequence). Trimming stripped 5 bases from V and 4 bases from J, with 22 bases between. This CDR3 has 17 residues. CDR3 loop: CASSQPVGTRGADTQYF. DNA for the CDR3: TGTGCCAGCAGCCAGCCCGTCGGGACAAGGGGTGCAGATACGCAGTATTTT.

On this clonotype: The junction and the germline gene differ at one end; a read error may be behind it. This rearrangement joins TRBV6-5 to TRBJ2-1; D gene ambiguous. This CDR3 region has 16 residues. The germline V gene encodes CDR1 MNHEY and CDR2 SVGAGI. The CDR3 coding sequence is TGTGCCAGCAGTCCGTCTCGCCCGACCACAAACAATGAGCCGTTCTTC. Protein: CASSPSRPTTNNEPFF.